This T cell receptor beta chain came from a study of OX40 agonist ivuxolimab in advanced cancers. This CDR3 region has 14 residues. V was cut by 3 bases and J by 1 base, with 10 bases left in between. Germline V gene data show CDR1 as SGHRS and CDR2 as YFSETQ. This table comes from immunoSEQ multiplex PCR, and its TCRdb copy is limited to in-frame clones, with some not included. The sample lists 65,000 to 85,000 clones; 85% were seen once. The rearrangement uses TRBV5-1 and TRBJ2-5; the D gene is possibly TRBD2 (6 bases). This sequence originates from an adult with an advanced solid tumor such as melanoma, head and neck, liver or kidney cancer. Sequences were derived from CD4+ or CD8+ T cells sorted from blood, sampled in a trial of the OX40 agonist ivuxolimab. The CDR3 DNA reads as TGCGCCAGCAGCTCCGGGACTCTCCAAGAGACCCAGTACTTC. As protein: CASSSGTLQETQYF.